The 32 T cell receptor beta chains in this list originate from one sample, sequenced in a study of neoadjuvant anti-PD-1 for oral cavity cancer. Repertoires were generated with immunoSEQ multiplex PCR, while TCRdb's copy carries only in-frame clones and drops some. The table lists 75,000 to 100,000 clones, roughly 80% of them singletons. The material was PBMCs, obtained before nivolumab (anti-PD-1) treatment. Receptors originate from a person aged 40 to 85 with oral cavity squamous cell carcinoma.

The CDR3 loop reads CASSFKGEETQYF. The CDR3 DNA reads as TGTGCCAGCAGCTTCAAAGGGGAAGAGACCCAGTACTTC. This chain joins TRBV5-4 and TRBJ2-5, with D tentatively TRBD1 (5 bases). V lost 2 bases and J lost 3, with 8 bases in between. Germline V gives CDR1 SGHNT, CDR2 YYREEE (reference sequence). The CDR3 consists of 13 residues.

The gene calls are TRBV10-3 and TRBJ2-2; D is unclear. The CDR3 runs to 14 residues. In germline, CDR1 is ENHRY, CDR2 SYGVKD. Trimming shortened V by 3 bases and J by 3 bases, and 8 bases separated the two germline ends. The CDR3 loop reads CAISDPIYTGELFF. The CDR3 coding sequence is TGTGCCATCAGTGACCCCATATACACCGGGGAGCTGTTTTTT.

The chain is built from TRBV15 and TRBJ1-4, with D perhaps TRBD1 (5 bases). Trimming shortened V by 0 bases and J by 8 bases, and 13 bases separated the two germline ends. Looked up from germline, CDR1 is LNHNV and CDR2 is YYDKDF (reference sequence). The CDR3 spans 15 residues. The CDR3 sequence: CATSRDRQKGEKLFF. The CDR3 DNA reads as TGTGCCACCAGCAGAGACCGACAGAAAGGGGAAAAACTGTTTTTT.

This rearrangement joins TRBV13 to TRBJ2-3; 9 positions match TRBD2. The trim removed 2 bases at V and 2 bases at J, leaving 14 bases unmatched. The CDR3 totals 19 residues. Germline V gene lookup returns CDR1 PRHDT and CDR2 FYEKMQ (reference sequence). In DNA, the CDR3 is TGTGCCAGCAGCTTAAGAAGTAGCGGGAGAAGGATGGACACAGATACGCAGTATTTT. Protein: CASSLRSSGRRMDTDTQYF.

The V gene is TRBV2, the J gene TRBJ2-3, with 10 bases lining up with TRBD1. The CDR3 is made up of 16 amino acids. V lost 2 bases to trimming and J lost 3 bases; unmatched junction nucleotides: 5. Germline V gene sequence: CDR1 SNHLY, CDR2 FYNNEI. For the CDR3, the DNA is TGTGCCAGCAGTGAAAGGGGACAGGGGAGGACAGATACGCAGTATTTT. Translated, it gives CASSERGQGRTDTQYF.

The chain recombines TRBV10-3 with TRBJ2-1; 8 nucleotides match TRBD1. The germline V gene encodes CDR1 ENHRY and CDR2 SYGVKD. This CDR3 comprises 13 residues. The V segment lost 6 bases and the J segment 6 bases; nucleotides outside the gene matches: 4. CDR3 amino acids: CAIRDRASNEQFF. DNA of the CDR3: TGTGCCATCAGGGACAGGGCGAGCAATGAGCAGTTCTTC.

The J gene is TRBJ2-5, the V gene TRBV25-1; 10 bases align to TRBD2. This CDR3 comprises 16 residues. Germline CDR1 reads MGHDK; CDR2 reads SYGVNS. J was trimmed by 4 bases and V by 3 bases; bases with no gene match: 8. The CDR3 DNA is TGTGCCAGCAGTGACCGAGAGCGGGAGGGTGGAGAGACCCAGTACTTC. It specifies CASSDREREGGETQYF. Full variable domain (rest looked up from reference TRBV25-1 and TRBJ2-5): EADIYQTPRYLVIGTGKKITLECSQTMGHDKMYWYQQDPGMELHLIHYSYGVNSTEKGDLSSESTVSRIRTEHFPLTLESARPSHTSQYLCASSDREREGGETQYFGPGTRLLVL.

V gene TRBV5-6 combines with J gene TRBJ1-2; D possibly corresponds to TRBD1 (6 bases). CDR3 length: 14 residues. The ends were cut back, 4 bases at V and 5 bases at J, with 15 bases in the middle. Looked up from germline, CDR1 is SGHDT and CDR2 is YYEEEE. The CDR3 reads CASSRDTDRYGYTF. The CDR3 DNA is TGTGCCAGCAGCCGGGACACGGACCGGTATGGCTACACCTTC. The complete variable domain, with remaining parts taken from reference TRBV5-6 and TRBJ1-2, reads DAGVTQSPTHLIKTRGQQVTLRCSPKSGHDTVSWYQQALGQGPQFIFQYYEEEERQRGNFPDRFSGHQFPNYSSELNVNALLLGDSALYLCASSRDTDRYGYTFGSGTRLTVV.

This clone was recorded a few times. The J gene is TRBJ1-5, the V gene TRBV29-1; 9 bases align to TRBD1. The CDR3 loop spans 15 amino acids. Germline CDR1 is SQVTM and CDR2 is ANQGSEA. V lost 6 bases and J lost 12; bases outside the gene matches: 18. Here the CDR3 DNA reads TGCAGCGTCTGTTCGTTGGGACAGGGTGATTTGGACCAGCATTTT. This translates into CSVCSLGQGDLDQHF.

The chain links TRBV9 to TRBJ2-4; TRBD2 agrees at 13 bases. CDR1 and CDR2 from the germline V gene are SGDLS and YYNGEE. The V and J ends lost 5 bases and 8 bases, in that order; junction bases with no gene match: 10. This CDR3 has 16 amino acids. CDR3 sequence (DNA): TGTGCCAGCAGTGCCGGACTAGCGGGAGTTTGGGACATTCAGTACTTC. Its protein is CASSAGLAGVWDIQYF.

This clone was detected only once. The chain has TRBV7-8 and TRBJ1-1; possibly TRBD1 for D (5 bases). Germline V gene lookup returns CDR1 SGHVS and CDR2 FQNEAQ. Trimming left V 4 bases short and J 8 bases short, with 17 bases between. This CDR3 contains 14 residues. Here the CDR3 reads CASSSRTSGGEAFF. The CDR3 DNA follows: TGTGCCAGCAGCTCTAGGACCTCCGGGGGAGAAGCTTTCTTT. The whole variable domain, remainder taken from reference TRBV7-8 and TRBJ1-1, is GAGVSQSPRYKVAKRGQDVALRCDPISGHVSLFWYQQALGQGPEFLTYFQNEAQLDKSGLPSDRFFAERPEGSVSTLKIQRTQQEDSAVYLCASSSRTSGGEAFFGQGTRLTVV.

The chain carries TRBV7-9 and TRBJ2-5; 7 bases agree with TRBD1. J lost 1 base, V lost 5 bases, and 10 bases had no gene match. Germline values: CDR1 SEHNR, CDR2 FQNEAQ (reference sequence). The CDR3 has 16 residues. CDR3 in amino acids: CASSDPLDRAQETQYF. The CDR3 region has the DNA TGTGCCAGCAGCGATCCCCTCGACAGGGCCCAAGAGACCCAGTACTTC.

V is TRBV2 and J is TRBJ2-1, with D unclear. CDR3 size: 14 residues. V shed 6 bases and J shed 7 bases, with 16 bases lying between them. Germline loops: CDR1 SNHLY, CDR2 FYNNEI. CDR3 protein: CASRRASSDNEQFF. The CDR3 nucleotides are TGTGCCAGCAGGAGAGCGTCTTCCGATAATGAGCAGTTCTTC. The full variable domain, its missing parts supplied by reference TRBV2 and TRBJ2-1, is EPEVTQTPSHQVTQMGQEVILRCVPISNHLYFYWYRQILGQKVEFLVSFYNNEISEKSEIFDDQFSVERPDGSNFTLKIRSTKLEDSAMYFCASRRASSDNEQFFGPGTRLTVL.

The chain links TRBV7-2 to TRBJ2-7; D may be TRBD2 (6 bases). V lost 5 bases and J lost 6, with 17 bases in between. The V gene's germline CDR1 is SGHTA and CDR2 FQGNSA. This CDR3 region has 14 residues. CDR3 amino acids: CASSLSGLFGEQYF. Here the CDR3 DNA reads TGTGCCAGCAGCCTATCGGGACTGTTCGGCGAGCAGTACTTC.

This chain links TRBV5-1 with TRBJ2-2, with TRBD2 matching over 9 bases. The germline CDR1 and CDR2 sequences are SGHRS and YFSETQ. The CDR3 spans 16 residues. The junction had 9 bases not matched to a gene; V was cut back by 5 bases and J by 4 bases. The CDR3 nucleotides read TGCGCCAGCAGTCGCATAGCGGGAGCGGGCACCGGGGAGCTGTTTTTT. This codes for CASSRIAGAGTGELFF. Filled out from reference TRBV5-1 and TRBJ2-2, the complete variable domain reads KAGVTQTPRYLIKTRGQQVTLSCSPISGHRSVSWYQQTPGQGLQFLFEYFSETQRNKGNFPGRFSGRQFSNSRSEMNVSTLELGDSALYLCASSRIAGAGTGELFFGEGSRLTVL.

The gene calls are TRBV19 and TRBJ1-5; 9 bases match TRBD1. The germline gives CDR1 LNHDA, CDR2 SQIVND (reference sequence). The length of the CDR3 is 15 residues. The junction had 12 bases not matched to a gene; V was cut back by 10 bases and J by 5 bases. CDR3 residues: CATFPGQGDYQPQHF. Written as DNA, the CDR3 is TGTGCCACCTTTCCGGGACAGGGAGACTATCAGCCCCAGCATTTT.

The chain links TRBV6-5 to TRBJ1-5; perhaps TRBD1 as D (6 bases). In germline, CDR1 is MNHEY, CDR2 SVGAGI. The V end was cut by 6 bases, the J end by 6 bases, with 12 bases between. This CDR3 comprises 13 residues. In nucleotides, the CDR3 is TGTGCCAGCAGCCGGGGGGGCCGTCAGCCCCAGCATTTT. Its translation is CASSRGGRQPQHF.

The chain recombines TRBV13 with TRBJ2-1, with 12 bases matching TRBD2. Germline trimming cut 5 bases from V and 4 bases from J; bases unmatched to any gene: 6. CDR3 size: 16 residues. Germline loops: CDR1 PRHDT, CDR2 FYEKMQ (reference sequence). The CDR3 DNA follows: TGTGCCAGCAGCCCTTTTGGGACTAGCGGGTACAATGAGCAGTTCTTC. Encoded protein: CASSPFGTSGYNEQFF. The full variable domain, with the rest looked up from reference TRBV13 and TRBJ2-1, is AAGVIQSPRHLIKEKRETATLKCYPIPRHDTVYWYQQGPGQDPQFLISFYEKMQSDKGSIPDRFSAQQFSDYHSELNMSSLELGDSALYFCASSPFGTSGYNEQFFGPGTRLTVL.

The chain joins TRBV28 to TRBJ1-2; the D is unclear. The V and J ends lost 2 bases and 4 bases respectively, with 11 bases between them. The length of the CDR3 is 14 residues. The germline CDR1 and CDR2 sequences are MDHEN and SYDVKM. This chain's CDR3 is CASSLIGMGYGYTF. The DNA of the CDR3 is TGTGCCAGCAGTTTAATCGGAATGGGCTATGGCTACACCTTC.

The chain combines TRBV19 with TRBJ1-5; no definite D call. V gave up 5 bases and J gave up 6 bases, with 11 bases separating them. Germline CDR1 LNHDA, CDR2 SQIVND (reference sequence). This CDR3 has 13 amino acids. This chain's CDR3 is CASSAEGGQPQHF. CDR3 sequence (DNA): TGTGCCAGTAGTGCGGAAGGCGGTCAGCCCCAGCATTTT.

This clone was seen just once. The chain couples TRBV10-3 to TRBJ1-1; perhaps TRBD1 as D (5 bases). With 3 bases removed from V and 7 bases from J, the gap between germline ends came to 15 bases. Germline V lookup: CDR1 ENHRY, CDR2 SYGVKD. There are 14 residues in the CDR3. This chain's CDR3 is CAISDRGSLDEAFF. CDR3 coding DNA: TGTGCCATCAGTGACCGGGGGTCGTTGGATGAAGCTTTCTTT.

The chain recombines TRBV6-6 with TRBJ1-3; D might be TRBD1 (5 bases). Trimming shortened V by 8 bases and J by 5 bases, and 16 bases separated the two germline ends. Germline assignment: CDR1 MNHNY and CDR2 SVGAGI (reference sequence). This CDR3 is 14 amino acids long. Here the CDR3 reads CASRSGADRNTIYF. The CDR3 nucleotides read TGTGCCAGCCGAAGCGGGGCTGACCGAAACACCATATATTTT.

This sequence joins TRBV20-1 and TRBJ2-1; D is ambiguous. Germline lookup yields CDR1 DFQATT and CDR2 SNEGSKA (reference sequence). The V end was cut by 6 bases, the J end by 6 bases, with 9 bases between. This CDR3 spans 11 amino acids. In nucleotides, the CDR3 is TGCAGTGCCTGGAAATTCAATGAGCAGTTCTTC. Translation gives CSAWKFNEQFF.

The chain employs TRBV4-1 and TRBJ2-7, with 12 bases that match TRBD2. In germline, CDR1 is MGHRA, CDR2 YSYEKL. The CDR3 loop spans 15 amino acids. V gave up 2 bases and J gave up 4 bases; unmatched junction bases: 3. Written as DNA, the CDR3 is TGCGCCAGCAGCCAACCGACTAGCGGGAGTTACGAGCAGTACTTC. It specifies CASSQPTSGSYEQYF.

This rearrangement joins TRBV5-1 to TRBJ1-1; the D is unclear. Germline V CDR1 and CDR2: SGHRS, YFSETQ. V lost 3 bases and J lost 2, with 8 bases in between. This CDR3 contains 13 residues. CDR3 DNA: TGCGCCAGCAGCTATCGGCAAAACACTGAAGCTTTCTTT. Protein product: CASSYRQNTEAFF.

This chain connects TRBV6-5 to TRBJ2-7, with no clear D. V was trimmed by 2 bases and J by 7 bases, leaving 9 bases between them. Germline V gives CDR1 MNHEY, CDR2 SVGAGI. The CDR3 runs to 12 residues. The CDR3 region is CASSYDLKEQYF. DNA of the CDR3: TGTGCCAGCAGTTACGATTTGAAAGAGCAGTACTTC.

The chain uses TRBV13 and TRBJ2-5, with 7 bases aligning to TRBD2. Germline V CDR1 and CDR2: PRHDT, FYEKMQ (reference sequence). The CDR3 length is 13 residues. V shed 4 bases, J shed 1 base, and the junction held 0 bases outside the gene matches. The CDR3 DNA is TGTGCCAGCAGCTGGACTAGCCAAGAGACCCAGTACTTC. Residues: CASSWTSQETQYF.

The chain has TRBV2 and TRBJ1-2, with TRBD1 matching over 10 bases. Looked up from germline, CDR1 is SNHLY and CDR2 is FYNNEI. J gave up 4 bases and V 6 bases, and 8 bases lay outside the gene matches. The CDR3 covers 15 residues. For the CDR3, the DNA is TGTGCCAGCAGGGTGACAGGGGGCGCCAGCTATGGCTACACCTTC. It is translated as CASRVTGGASYGYTF.

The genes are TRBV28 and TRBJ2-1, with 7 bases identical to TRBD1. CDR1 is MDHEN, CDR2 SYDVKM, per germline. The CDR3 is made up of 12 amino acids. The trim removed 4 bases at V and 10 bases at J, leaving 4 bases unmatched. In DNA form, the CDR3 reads TGTGCCAGCAGTTCCGACAGGGAGGAGCAGTTCTTC. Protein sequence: CASSSDREEQFF.

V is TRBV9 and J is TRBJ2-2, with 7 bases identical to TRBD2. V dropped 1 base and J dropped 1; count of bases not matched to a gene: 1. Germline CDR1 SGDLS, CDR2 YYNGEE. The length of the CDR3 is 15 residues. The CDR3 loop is CASSVSGMNTGELFF. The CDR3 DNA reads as TGTGCCAGCAGCGTAAGCGGGATGAACACCGGGGAGCTGTTTTTT. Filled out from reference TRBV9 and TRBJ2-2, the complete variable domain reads DSGVTQTPKHLITATGQRVTLRCSPRSGDLSVYWYQQSLDQGLQFLIQYYNGEERAKGNILERFSAQQFPDLHSELNLSSLELGDSALYFCASSVSGMNTGELFFGEGSRLTVL.

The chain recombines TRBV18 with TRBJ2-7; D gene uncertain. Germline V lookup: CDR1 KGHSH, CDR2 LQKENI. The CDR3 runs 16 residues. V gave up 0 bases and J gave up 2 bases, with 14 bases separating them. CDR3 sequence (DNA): TGTGCCAGCTCACCACCGGTATCACAAGGCGCCTACGAGCAGTACTTC. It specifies CASSPPVSQGAYEQYF.

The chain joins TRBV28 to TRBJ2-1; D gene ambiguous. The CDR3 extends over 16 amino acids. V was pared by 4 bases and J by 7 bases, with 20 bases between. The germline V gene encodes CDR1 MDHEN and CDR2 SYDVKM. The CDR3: CASSSPGSLEGNEQFF. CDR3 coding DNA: TGTGCCAGCAGTTCCCCAGGATCCTTAGAAGGTAATGAGCAGTTCTTC. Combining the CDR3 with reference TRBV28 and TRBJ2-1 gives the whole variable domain DVKVTQSSRYLVKRTGEKVFLECVQDMDHENMFWYRQDPGLGLRLIYFSYDVKMKEKGDIPEGYSVSREKKERFSLILESASTNQTSMYLCASSSPGSLEGNEQFFGPGTRLTVL.